This TCR beta chain appears in the sequencing data of a study of shared clonotypes between healthy human individuals. Produced via immunoSEQ multiplex PCR; TCRdb's table is partial and in-frame only. This table has 600,000 to 800,000 clones, around 77% appearing once. Germline V lookup: CDR1 LNHDA, CDR2 SQIVND (reference sequence). The CDR3 is made up of 12 amino acids. Deletions cut 6 bases from V and 8 bases from J, with 11 bases between. The V gene is TRBV19, the J gene TRBJ1-5, with D hard to call. The sequenced sample was memory CD4+ T cells sorted from blood. Subset in this sample: CD45RA-negative fraction. The source of this sequence is a woman aged 25 to 39 in good health. CDR3 nucleotide sequence: TGTGCCAGTAGCTATCTAGCGGAGCCCCAGCATTTT. This gives the protein CASSYLAEPQHF.